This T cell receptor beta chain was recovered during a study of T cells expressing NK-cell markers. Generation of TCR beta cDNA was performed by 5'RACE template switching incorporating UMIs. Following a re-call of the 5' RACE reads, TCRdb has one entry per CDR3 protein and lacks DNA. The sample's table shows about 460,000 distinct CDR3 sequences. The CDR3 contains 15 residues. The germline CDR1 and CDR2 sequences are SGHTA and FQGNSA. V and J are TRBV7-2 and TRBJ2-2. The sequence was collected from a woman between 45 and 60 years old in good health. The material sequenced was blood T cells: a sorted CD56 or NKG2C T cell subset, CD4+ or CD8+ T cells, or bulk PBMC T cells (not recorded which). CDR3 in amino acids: CASSLSSLNTGELFF.